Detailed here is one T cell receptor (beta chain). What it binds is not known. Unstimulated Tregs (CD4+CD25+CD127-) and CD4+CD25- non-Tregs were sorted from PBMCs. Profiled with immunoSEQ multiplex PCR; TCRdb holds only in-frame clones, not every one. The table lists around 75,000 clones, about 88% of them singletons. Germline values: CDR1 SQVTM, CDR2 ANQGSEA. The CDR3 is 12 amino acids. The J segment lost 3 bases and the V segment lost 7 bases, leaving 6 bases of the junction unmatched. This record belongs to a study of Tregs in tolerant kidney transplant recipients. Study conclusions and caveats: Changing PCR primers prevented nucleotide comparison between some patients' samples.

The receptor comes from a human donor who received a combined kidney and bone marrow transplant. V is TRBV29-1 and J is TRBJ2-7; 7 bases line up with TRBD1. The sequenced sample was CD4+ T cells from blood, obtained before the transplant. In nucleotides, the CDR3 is TGCAGCGCCCTGGGACAGTACTACGAGCAGTACTTC. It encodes CSALGQYYEQYF.